The present T cell receptor beta chain was sequenced within a study of shared clonotypes between healthy human individuals. The study, taken as a whole, reports: Across a handful of donors, naive CD4 shared approximately 4.5%, naive CD8 more than 3%, memory CD4 2.3%, memory CD8 0.4% to 0.5%. Sorted-subset sequencing was shown by rarefaction to be incomplete despite large depth.

Libraries were prepared by immunoSEQ multiplex PCR; TCRdb keeps only in-frame clonotypes and omits some of them. The sample contains around 1.1 million clones, around three quarters of which appear only once. Every donor, a Caucasian adult, lived in Nashville, Tennessee. Both subsets, CD45RA+ naive and CD45RA-negative memory, were split from the CD4+ cells. The CDR3 loop spans 15 amino acids. V shed 2 bases, J shed 4 bases, and the junction held 7 bases outside the gene matches. CDR1 is SNHLY, CDR2 FYNNEI, per germline. As concerns this clone: As yet, its antigen is unknown.

This chain connects TRBV2 to TRBJ1-2; 7 bases map to TRBD1. The clonotype comes from a man between 18 and 29 years old in good health. Some clones in this sample may be carry-over from other donors' samples. What was sequenced was memory CD4+ T cells from PBMCs. Stated subset: CD45RA-negative fraction. CDR3 sequence (DNA): TGTGCCAGCAGTGAAACAGGGGTCTTAGGCTATGGCTACACCTTC. It encodes CASSETGVLGYGYTF.